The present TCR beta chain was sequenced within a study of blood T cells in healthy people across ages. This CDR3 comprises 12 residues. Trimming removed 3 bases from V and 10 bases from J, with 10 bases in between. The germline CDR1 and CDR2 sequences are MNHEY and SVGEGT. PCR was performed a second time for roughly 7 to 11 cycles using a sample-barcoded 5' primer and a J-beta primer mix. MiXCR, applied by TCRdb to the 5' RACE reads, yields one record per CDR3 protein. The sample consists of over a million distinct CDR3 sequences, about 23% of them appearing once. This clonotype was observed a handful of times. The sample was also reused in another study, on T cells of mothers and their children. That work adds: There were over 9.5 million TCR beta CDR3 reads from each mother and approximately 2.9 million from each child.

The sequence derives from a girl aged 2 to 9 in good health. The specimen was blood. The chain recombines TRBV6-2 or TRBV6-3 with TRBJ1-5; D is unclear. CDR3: CASSYGSGPQHF. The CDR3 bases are TGTGCCAGCAGTTATGGTTCAGGCCCCCAGCATTTT.